This TCR beta chain emerged from a study of T cells after yellow fever vaccination. Study-wide results and caveats: From the bulk population, abundant clonotypes could contaminate and appear within FACS-sorted repertoires. Although the secondary response was weaker, it peaked faster, at day 5 versus 15.

The germline V gene has CDR1 DFQATT and CDR2 SNEGSKA (reference sequence). V lost 5 bases, J lost 6 bases, and 3 bases stayed unmatched. This CDR3 is 13 amino acids long. This clonotype turned up a few times. Its antigen remains unknown. Via MiXCR, TCRdb re-called the 5' RACE reads, giving one row per CDR3 protein. This table holds 250,000 to 400,000 distinct CDR3 sequences, roughly 4% found once. This chain connects TRBV20-1 to TRBJ1-4; 10 bases are a match to TRBD1. The material was PBMCs, obtained 5 days after the yellow fever booster vaccination. This receptor was identified in a man between 18 and 29 years old who received the YFV17D yellow fever vaccine. The CDR3, as DNA: TGCAGTGCTCCCGACAGGGGGCATGAAAAACTGTTTTTT. Translated, it gives CSAPDRGHEKLFF.